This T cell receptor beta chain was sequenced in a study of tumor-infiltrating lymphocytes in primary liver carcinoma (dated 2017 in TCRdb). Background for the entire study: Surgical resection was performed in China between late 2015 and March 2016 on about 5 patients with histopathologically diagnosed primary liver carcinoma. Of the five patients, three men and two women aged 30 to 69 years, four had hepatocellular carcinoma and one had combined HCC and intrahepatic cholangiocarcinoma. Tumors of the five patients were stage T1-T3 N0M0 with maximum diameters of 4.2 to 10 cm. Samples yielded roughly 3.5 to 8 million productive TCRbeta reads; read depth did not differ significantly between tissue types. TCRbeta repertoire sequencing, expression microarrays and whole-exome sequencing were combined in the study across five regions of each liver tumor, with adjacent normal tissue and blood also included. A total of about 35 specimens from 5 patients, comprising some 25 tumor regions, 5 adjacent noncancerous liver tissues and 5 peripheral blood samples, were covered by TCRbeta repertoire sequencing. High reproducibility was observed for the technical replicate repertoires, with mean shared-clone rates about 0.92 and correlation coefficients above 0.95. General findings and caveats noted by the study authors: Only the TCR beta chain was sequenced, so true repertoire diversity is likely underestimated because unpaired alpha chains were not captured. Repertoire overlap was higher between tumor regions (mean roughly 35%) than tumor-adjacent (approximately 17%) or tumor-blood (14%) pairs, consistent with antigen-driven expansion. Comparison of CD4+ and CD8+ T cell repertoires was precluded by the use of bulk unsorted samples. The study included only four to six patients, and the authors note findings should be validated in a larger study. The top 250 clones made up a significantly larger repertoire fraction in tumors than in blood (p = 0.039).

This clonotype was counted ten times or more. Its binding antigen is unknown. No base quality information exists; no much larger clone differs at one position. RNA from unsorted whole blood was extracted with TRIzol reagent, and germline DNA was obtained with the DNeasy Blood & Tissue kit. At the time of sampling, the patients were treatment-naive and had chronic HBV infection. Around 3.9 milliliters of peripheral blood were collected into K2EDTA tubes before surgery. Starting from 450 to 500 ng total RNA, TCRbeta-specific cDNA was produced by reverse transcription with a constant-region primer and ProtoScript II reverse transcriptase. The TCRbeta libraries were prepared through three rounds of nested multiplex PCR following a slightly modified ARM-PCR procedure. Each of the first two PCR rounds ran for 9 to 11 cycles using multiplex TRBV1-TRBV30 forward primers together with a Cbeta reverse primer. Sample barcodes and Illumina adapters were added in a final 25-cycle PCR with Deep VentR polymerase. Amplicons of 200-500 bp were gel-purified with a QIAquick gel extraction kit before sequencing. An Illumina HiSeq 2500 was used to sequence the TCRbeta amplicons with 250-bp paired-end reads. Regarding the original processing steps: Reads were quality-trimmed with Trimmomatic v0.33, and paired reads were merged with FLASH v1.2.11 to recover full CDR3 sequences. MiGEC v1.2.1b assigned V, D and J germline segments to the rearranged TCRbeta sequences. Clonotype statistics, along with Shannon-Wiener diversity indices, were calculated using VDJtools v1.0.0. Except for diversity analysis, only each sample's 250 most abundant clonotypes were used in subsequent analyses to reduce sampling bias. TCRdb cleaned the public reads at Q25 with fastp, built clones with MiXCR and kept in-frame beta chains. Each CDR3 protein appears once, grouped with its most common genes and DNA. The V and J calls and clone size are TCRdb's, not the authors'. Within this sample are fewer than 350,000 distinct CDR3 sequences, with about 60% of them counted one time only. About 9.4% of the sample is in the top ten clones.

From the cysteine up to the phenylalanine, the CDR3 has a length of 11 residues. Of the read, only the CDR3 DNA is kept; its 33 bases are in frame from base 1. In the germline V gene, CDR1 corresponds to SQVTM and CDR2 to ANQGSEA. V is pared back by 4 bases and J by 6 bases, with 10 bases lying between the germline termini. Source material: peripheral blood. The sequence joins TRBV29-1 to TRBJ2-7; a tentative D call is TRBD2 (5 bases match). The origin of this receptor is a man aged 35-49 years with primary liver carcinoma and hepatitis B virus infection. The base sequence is TGCAGCGTTGTGGTCCGGGGCGAGCAGTACTTC. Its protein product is CSVVVRGEQYF.